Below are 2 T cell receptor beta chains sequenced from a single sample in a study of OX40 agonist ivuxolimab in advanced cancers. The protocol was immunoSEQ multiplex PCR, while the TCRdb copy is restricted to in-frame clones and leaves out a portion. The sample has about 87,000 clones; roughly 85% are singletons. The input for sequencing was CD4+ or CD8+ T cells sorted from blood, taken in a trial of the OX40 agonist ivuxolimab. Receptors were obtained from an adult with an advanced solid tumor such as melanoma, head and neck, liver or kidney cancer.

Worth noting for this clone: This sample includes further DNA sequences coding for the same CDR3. The CDR3 DNA reads as TGTGCCAGCTCGACAGCTAACTATGGCTACACCTTC. Translated: CASSTANYGYTF. The chain carries TRBV18 and TRBJ1-2, with D possibly being TRBD1 (5 bases). The CDR3 spans 12 residues. V lost 6 bases, J lost 0 bases, and 5 bases lay in between. Germline CDR1 is KGHSH and CDR2 is LQKENI.

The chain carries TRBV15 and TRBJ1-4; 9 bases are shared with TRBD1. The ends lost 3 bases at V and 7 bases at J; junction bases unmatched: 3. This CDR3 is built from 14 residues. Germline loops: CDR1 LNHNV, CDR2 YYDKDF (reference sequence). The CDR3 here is CATSRDRGAEKLFF. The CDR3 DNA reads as TGTGCCACCAGCAGGGACAGGGGAGCTGAAAAACTGTTTTTT.